The T cell receptor beta chain under discussion was sequenced for a study of shared clonotypes between healthy human individuals (dated by TCRdb to 2018 to 2020). General notes on the study: The cohort included a few men and a couple of women between 18 and 49 years of age. Per donor, three plates each were used for CD4 naive and CD4 memory, two for CD8 naive, and one for CD8 memory. The study deeply sequenced blood TCR repertoires of five healthy adults to estimate repertoire size and the extent of clonotype sharing between individuals. To increase sequencing depth and limit assay-specific biases, TCR repertoire library preparation and sequencing were carried out by different laboratories using diverse techniques. Leukapheresis yielded between about 0.8 and 8.9 billion PBMCs per donor.

Spanning cysteine to phenylalanine, the CDR3 consists of 15 amino acids. Only CDR3 DNA is held: 45 bases, read in frame from base 1. The germline V gene gives CDR1 as SQVTM and CDR2 as ANQGSEA. V and J are trimmed by 4 bases and 8 bases, and the gene matches miss 13 bases of the junction. The investigation overall reported the following: Pairwise subsampling indicated that sequencing depth was expected to affect the degree of clonotype sharing among donors. Naive subsets generally had larger estimated clonotype richness than memory subsets did. The small number of donors limited the genetic and exposure-history diversity represented. Rarefaction of sorted-subset datasets indicated incomplete sequencing despite the large sequencing depth. Higher generation probabilities were observed for clonotypes shared by all four sorted-subset donors than for non-shared clonotypes. Sampling was restricted to blood, and TCR repertoires in tissue are likely to differ from TCR repertoires in blood. Sharing across a few donors was observed for 4.5% to 6.5% of naive CD4, 3.5% of naive CD8, roughly 2.3% of memory CD4, and roughly 0.4% of memory CD8 clonotypes.

Using the deep immunoSEQ assay, multiplex PCR amplified TCR CDR3 regions from genomic DNA. Genomic DNA extracted from each cell subset was distributed evenly over all wells of several immunoSEQ 96-well plates, and each plate served as one replicate. For sorted subsets, roughly 200 ng genomic DNA, equal to about 30,000 T cell genomes, was loaded into each replicate PCR. Purified libraries were measured with a Qubit 3.0 fluorometer, size-checked on a Bioanalyzer 2100, and measured again with the KAPA Library Quantification kit. Every immunoSEQ 96-well plate was sequenced on a dedicated single-read 150-cycle Illumina NextSeq 550 flow cell. Regarding the original processing steps: Because only junctional sequences without quality scores were contained in the immunoSEQ output, filtering matching that applied to full-length reads could not be performed. To assign V/J genes and CDR3, sequences were annotated against IMGT germline references using PyIR, a Python wrapper for IgBLAST v1.9. Reads were filtered out if the reads had weak V/J assignments (E-value above 1e-6), no CDR3, stop codons, out-of-frame junctions, or ambiguous translated residues. V3J clonotypes were defined as sequences sharing the same inferred V gene, J gene, and CDR3 amino acid sequence. The percentage overlap between two repertoires was calculated by dividing the number of shared unique clonotypes by the size of the smaller repertoire. Repertoire richness was assessed with RTK rarefaction, the Chao1 estimator, and Recon v2.1 estimates of unobserved clonotypes. Generation probabilities were computed with OLGA for all TCRbeta clonotypes obtained by the gDNA method from four donors. Here the immuneACCESS table is served through TCRdb, limited to in-frame sequences with V and J called. Missing clones are a known gap in these copies; in checked studies unresolved V genes cover under half, and the rest lacks a known reason. V, J and clone size are those of that table, while D and trimming were read from the DNA. Present in this sample are about 2,500,000 clones, 85% to 95% of which were seen just once. Around 0.14% of the sample rests with the top ten.

Healthy HIV-negative adults with no recently reported acute infections or vaccinations were included as donors. All donors were Caucasian adults living in Nashville, Tennessee, USA. Magnetic negative selection was used to enrich CD4+ T cells, after which naive cells were positively selected on CD45RA and the negative fraction became the memory subset. Blood was collected by leukapheresis, and PBMCs were isolated by Ficoll-Histopaque density gradient centrifugation and then cryopreserved in liquid nitrogen vapor phase. Purity and quantity of every magnetically sorted T cell population were checked by analytical flow cytometry. Genomic DNA was isolated from every sorted fraction and measured by UV absorbance on a Nanodrop 2000c. This clone was picked up one time. The antigen it recognizes is unknown. Nothing much larger sits one base from this clone, and base qualities are not available.

The sequenced material came from naive CD4+ T cells sorted from blood. The cell subset or site label corresponds to: CD45RA+ positively selected. The chain was built from TRBV29-1 and TRBJ2-2; the central 7 bases match TRBD1. The clonotype comes from a man younger than 30 in good health. The nucleotide sequence reads TGCAGCGTTGCCCCCGGGACAGATCCATTAGGGGAGCTGTTTTTT. Its protein reads: CSVAPGTDPLGELFF.